This TCR beta chain was observed in a study of blood T cell repertoires in COVID-19. Overall study: Samples of COVID-19 (acute and convalescent) were obtained from the United States, Italy and Spain. Nucleic acid was either cDNA or gDNA, and it came from T cells, B-cell-depleted T cells, or PBMCs.

As processed by the authors: Counts of nucleated cells, estimated from reference gene primer amplification, were obtained. The assay was immunoSEQ multiplex PCR, and TCRdb's table has in-frame clones only and misses some. V, J and clone size are taken as reported in that table, and D and trimming were inferred from the DNA itself. The sample has 50,000 or so clones; 90% are singletons. The length of the CDR3 is 15 residues. Losses at the gene ends were 4 bases for V and 3 bases for J; bases not matched to a gene: 4. CDR1 and CDR2 from the germline V gene are ENHRY and SYGVKD. The clonotype originates from a man in his 60s with active COVID-19. The chain carries TRBV10-3 and TRBJ2-1, with 9 nucleotides matching TRBD1. Input material: peripheral blood. The CDR3 DNA reads as TGTGCCATCAGTGGCGGGGACAGGGTCTACAATGAGCAGTTCTTC. The encoded protein is CAISGGDRVYNEQFF.